The present T cell receptor (beta chain) was sequenced within a study of T cell responses to AZD1222 COVID-19 vaccine. On the study more broadly: Second-dose groups at about 4 or about 12 weeks were pooled.

Using immunoSEQ multiplex PCR, the repertoire was profiled, and TCRdb retains in-frame clones only, with some absent. The table lists 90,000 to 120,000 clones, around 91% of them singletons, with roughly a fifth in the top ten. A note on this clone: What it recognizes is unknown.

The germline V and J ends were trimmed by 7 bases and 2 bases, with 13 bases remaining between them. The CDR3 covers 14 residues. Germline values: CDR1 SGHTA, CDR2 FQGNSA. Study-wide results and limits: Possibly, clonal diversity was underestimated; donors were largely white British and included more females. Baseline antibody screening turned up just a handful of seropositive AZD1222 recipients.

The gene calls are TRBV7-2 and TRBJ2-3; D tentatively reads TRBD1 or TRBD2 (5 bases each). The material sequenced was peripheral blood, taken on day 0 of AZD1222 vaccination. This TCR was recovered from an adult in good health. The CDR3 nucleotides are TGTGCCAGCACCGAAACGGGGCCCACAGATACGCAGTATTTT. Its translation: CASTETGPTDTQYF.